These 26 T cell receptor beta chains were sequenced from one sample in a study of control samples from healthy donors and cancer patients (dated by TCRdb to 2020 to 2022). Libraries were built with the immunoSEQ multiplex PCR assay. TCRdb took over this immuneACCESS table, retaining in-frame rearrangements with V and J assigned. Such tables are incomplete; in checked studies, under half of the missing clones stem from an unresolved V gene, and the remainder is unexplained. For this sample the table gives 150,000 to 200,000 clones, of which 90% to 95% were detected only once. The top ten hold 1.2% to 1.5% of the sample. Sequencing was performed on blood. The source of these receptors is a woman younger than 35 in good health.

The CDR3 DNA reads TGTGCCAGCAGCCCGGAGGACACTGAAGCTTTCTTT. Translated: CASSPEDTEAFF. The V gene is TRBV2, the J gene TRBJ1-1; no definite D call. The CDR3 extends over 12 amino acids. V lost 6 bases, J lost 3 bases, and 8 bases lay in between. The V gene's germline CDR1 is SNHLY and CDR2 FYNNEI.

This chain uses TRBV28 with TRBJ2-3; D unclear. The CDR3 sequence is 15 residues long. The V gene lost 3 bases and the J gene lost 0 bases, with 10 bases spanning the gap. The germline gives CDR1 MDHEN, CDR2 SYDVKM. CDR3 amino acids: CASSFTSVSTDTQYF. In nucleotides, the CDR3 is TGTGCCAGCAGTTTTACTTCAGTTAGCACAGATACGCAGTATTTT.

The V and J genes are TRBV12-3 or TRBV12-4 and TRBJ1-2; no clear D. The CDR3 length is 12 residues. Trimming pared 8 bases from V and 8 bases from J, leaving 15 bases between. CDR3 loop: CASGLTWVGYTF. The DNA of the CDR3 is TGTGCCAGCGGCCTTACGTGGGTCGGCTACACCTTC.

CDR3 residues: CASSFSRTGAGELFF. The CDR3 DNA reads as TGTGCCAGCAGCTTTTCTCGGACAGGGGCCGGGGAGCTGTTTTTT. The chain uses TRBV7-8 and TRBJ2-2; 9 bases are a match to TRBD1. The V gene's germline CDR1 is SGHVS and CDR2 FQNEAQ. V shed 3 bases, J shed 6 bases, and the junction held 5 bases outside the gene matches. The CDR3 has 15 residues.

This clone turned up a few times. This rearrangement joins TRBV14 to TRBJ1-1, with D unresolved. The V and J ends lost 2 bases and 3 bases respectively, with 13 bases between them. CDR3 size: 15 residues. Germline CDR1 is SGHDN and CDR2 is FVKESK. The CDR3 DNA follows: TGTGCCAGCAGCCAAAGAAGGCCCGGGGACACTGAAGCTTTCTTT. Translating gives CASSQRRPGDTEAFF.

The chain recombines TRBV15 with TRBJ1-5; a weak D match, TRBD1 (5 bases). Per the germline V gene, CDR1 is LNHNV and CDR2 is YYDKDF (reference sequence). The CDR3 loop spans 15 amino acids. V gave up 0 bases and J gave up 0 bases, with 6 bases separating them. CDR3: CATSRDQGSNQPQHF. CDR3 DNA: TGTGCCACCAGCAGAGATCAGGGTAGCAATCAGCCCCAGCATTTT.

The V gene is TRBV7-2, the J gene TRBJ1-1, with a possible D match to TRBD1 (6 bases). Trimming removed 3 bases at V and 0 bases at J, with 8 bases between. Looked up from germline, CDR1 is SGHTA and CDR2 is FQGNSA. The CDR3 is 14 amino acids. CDR3 bases: TGTGCCAGCAGCTTCCAGGGGTTGAACACTGAAGCTTTCTTT. It specifies CASSFQGLNTEAFF.

The chain combines TRBV28 with TRBJ2-3; the D gene is possibly TRBD2 (5 bases). The CDR3 has 12 residues. V lost 6 bases and J 6 bases, leaving 10 bases between the germline ends. CDR1 MDHEN and CDR2 SYDVKM come from the germline V gene. CDR3 bases: TGTGCCAGCAGCAGAAGAGGGGATACGCAGTATTTT. Its protein product is CASSRRGDTQYF.

The chain uses TRBV19 and TRBJ2-6; no firm D call. Per germline, CDR1 LNHDA and CDR2 SQIVND (reference sequence). The CDR3 length is 13 residues. Trimming took off 6 bases at V and 0 bases at J, with 3 bases between the two ends. The CDR3 loop is CASRGSGANVLTF. The CDR3 DNA reads TGTGCCAGTAGGGGCTCTGGGGCCAACGTCCTGACTTTC.

The J gene is TRBJ1-3, the V gene TRBV6-5; 9 nucleotides align to TRBD1. The V gene end was trimmed by 6 bases and the J gene end by 4 bases; junction bases not matched to a gene: 4. Germline V CDR1 and CDR2: MNHEY, SVGAGI. This CDR3 has 14 residues. The CDR3 nucleotides read TGTGCCAGCAGACCCGACAGGGGGGGAAACACCATATATTTT. Amino acids: CASRPDRGGNTIYF.

The J gene is TRBJ1-4, the V gene TRBV6-5; D not resolved. V lost 6 bases to trimming and J lost 5 bases, with 16 bases between them. Germline loops: CDR1 MNHEY, CDR2 SVGAGI. The length of the CDR3 is 15 residues. The CDR3, as DNA: TGTGCCAGCAGCCATAGGGTGGGTCCGAATGAAAAACTGTTTTTT. Translation: CASSHRVGPNEKLFF.

The chain has TRBV5-1 and TRBJ2-3; perhaps TRBD2 as D (5 bases). Trimming took 4 bases from V and 3 from J, leaving 12 bases between them. The CDR3 is made up of 14 amino acids. CDR1 and CDR2 from the germline V gene are SGHRS and YFSETQ. The CDR3 protein is CASSPSAATDTQYF. The DNA for the CDR3 is TGCGCCAGCAGCCCGTCAGCGGCTACAGATACGCAGTATTTT.

This sequence joins TRBV24-1 and TRBJ1-1, with D tentatively TRBD1 (6 bases). CDR1 KGHDR and CDR2 SFDVKD come from the germline V gene. V lost 4 bases to trimming and J lost 6 bases, with 11 bases between them. There are 13 residues in the CDR3. CDR3 DNA: TGTGCCACCAGTGAGGGGGGCTTCGCTGAAGCTTTCTTT. Protein product: CATSEGGFAEAFF.

The chain carries TRBV12-3 or TRBV12-4 and TRBJ2-4; D is uncertain. This CDR3 contains 13 residues. Trimming removed 5 bases at V and 2 bases at J, with 7 bases between. In nucleotides, the CDR3 is TGTGCCAGCAGTCCGACGCCCAAAAACATTCAGTACTTC. Its translation: CASSPTPKNIQYF.

This clone was seen once. The V and J genes are TRBV5-1 and TRBJ1-1; 12 nucleotides agree with TRBD1. The CDR3 runs 15 residues. V gave up 5 bases and J gave up 7 bases; unmatched junction bases: 9. Germline CDR1 is SGHRS and CDR2 is YFSETQ. The CDR3 DNA follows: TGCGCCAGCAGTTACGGGACAGGGGGCGAGGGTGAAGCTTTCTTT. This sequence encodes CASSYGTGGEGEAFF.

The rearrangement links TRBV11-2 to TRBJ1-2; D perhaps matches TRBD1 (5 bases). Germline V lookup: CDR1 SGHAT, CDR2 FQNNGV. Trimming left V 5 bases short and J 3 bases short, with 10 bases between. The CDR3 sequence is 13 residues long. The chain's CDR3 is CASSRIGDYGYTF. The CDR3, as DNA: TGTGCCAGCAGCCGGATAGGGGACTATGGCTACACCTTC. Together with reference TRBV11-2 and TRBJ1-2, the CDR3 gives the full variable domain: EAGVAQSPRYKIIEKRQSVAFWCNPISGHATLYWYQQILGQGPKLLIQFQNNGVVDDSQLPKDRFSAERLKGVDSTLKIQPAKLEDSAVYLCASSRIGDYGYTFGSGTRLTVV.

The gene calls are TRBV6-5 and TRBJ1-2, with a tentative D call TRBD1 (6 bases). The V gene lost 6 bases and the J gene lost 8 bases, with 16 bases spanning the gap. CDR1 MNHEY and CDR2 SVGAGI come from the germline V gene. The CDR3 extends over 13 amino acids. The CDR3 is CASRGAASVGYTF. The CDR3 DNA sequence: TGTGCCAGCAGGGGGGCAGCATCGGTCGGCTACACCTTC.

This chain connects TRBV5-1 to TRBJ2-3, with D unresolved. Germline V gene sequence: CDR1 SGHRS, CDR2 YFSETQ. This CDR3 comprises 14 residues. Trimming took 3 bases from V and 2 from J, leaving 10 bases between them. The chain's CDR3 is CASSSDGFTDTQYF. The CDR3 nucleotides read TGCGCCAGCAGCTCCGATGGGTTCACAGATACGCAGTATTTT.

The V and J genes are TRBV7-9 and TRBJ2-5; tentative D call: TRBD2 (5 bases). Trimming pared 1 base from V and 2 bases from J, leaving 11 bases between. Germline loops: CDR1 SEHNR, CDR2 FQNEAQ (reference sequence). The CDR3 contains 15 residues. The chain's CDR3 is CASSLGGYTQETQYF. DNA of the CDR3: TGTGCCAGCAGCTTAGGAGGGTACACTCAAGAGACCCAGTACTTC. Based on the CDR3 plus reference TRBV7-9 and TRBJ2-5, the full variable domain is DTGVSQNPRHKITKRGQNVTFRCDPISEHNRLYWYRQTLGQGPEFLTYFQNEAQLEKSRLLSDRFSAERPKGSFSTLEIQRTEQGDSAMYLCASSLGGYTQETQYFGPGTRLLVL.

The gene calls are TRBV11-3 and TRBJ1-3; D unclear. The CDR3 runs 13 residues. Trimming cost V 3 bases and J 3 bases, with 6 bases left between them. Germline CDR1 SGHNT, CDR2 YENEEA. CDR3 in DNA: TGTGCCAGCAGCTTTGTCAGTGGAAACACCATATATTTT. Protein: CASSFVSGNTIYF.

This clone is labeled medium-sized. The same CDR3 also results from other DNA sequences found in this sample. The chain links TRBV5-1 to TRBJ2-7; D is undetermined. Trimming stripped 0 bases from V and 5 bases from J, with 9 bases between. The V gene's germline CDR1 is SGHRS and CDR2 YFSETQ. This CDR3 is built from 13 residues. The CDR3 nucleotides read TGCGCCAGCAGCTTGGGGACCTCAAACGAGCAGTACTTC. Its translation is CASSLGTSNEQYF.

The chain carries TRBV28 and TRBJ1-6; tentative D call: TRBD1 (5 bases). Germline V lookup: CDR1 MDHEN, CDR2 SYDVKM. The CDR3 covers 15 residues. The V end lost 2 bases, the J end lost 6 bases, and 11 bases lay between the germline ends. The CDR3 is CASSLTAGSNSPLHF. CDR3 DNA sequence: TGTGCCAGCAGTTTAACGGCAGGGAGTAATTCACCCCTCCACTTT.

The rearrangement uses TRBV12-3 or TRBV12-4 and TRBJ2-7; D is uncertain. The germline V and J ends were trimmed by 7 bases and 3 bases, with 13 bases remaining between them. The CDR3 spans 13 residues. CDR3 in DNA: TGTGCCAGCACCGAAGACACTCACTACGAGCAGTACTTC. Translated, it gives CASTEDTHYEQYF.

The V gene is TRBV21-1, the J gene TRBJ2-6; the listed D gene, TRBD1, was not tested against the DNA. TRBV21-1 is termed a pseudogene. The CDR3 is 19 residues long. CDR3 loop: CASSPISGTGRSGANVLTF. The CDR3 DNA follows: TGTGCCAGCAGCCCCATCAGTGGGACAGGGAGGTCTGGGGCCAACGTCCTGACTTTC.

The CDR3 spells CASTKLAGGSFSGANVLTF. In DNA form, the CDR3 reads TGTGCCAGCACAAAACTAGCGGGGGGTTCCTTCTCTGGGGCCAACGTCCTGACTTTC. The rearrangement links TRBV27 to TRBJ2-6; TRBD2 matches at 12 bases. This CDR3 comprises 19 residues. Germline values: CDR1 MNHEY, CDR2 SMNVEV (reference sequence). With V trimmed by 7 bases and J by 0 bases, 10 bases remained unmatched. Combining the CDR3 with reference TRBV27 and TRBJ2-6 gives the whole variable domain EAQVTQNPRYLITVTGKKLTVTCSQNMNHEYMSWYRQDPGLGLRQIYYSMNVEVTDKGDVPEGYKVSRKEKRNFPLILESPSPNQTSLYFCASTKLAGGSFSGANVLTFGAGSRLTVL.

This chain connects TRBV24-1 to TRBJ1-1; no clear D. Germline V CDR1 and CDR2: KGHDR, SFDVKD. Trimming took off 8 bases at V and 11 bases at J, with 5 bases between the two ends. The CDR3 covers 8 residues. This CDR3 is CATKRAFF. In nucleotides, the CDR3 is TGTGCCACCAAAAGGGCTTTCTTT.